A selection of T cell receptor beta chains follows, all from one sample in a study of T cell changes during pregnancy in multiple sclerosis. TCRdb's copy holds only in-frame clones and misses some; the assay was immunoSEQ multiplex PCR. Of about 120,000 clones in the sample, approximately 94% were seen once. The sample was peripheral blood, taken before pregnancy. Source of these receptors: a female donor with multiple sclerosis, enrolled in a pregnancy study. Both conserved end residues are part of each CDR3. The D gene is left open where the match is weak. Size is omitted from some rows. Given values are once, few, many or a class for expanded clones.

j_gene,d_gene,abundance,v_gene,CDR3aa,CDR3nt
TRBJ2-3,-,-,TRBV27,CASSFPDRPDTQYF,TGTGCCAGCAGTTTCCCCGACAGGCCAGATACGCAGTATTTT
TRBJ1-5,-,-,TRBV27,CASRFAGLNQPQHF,TGTGCCAGCAGATTCGCGGGGCTCAATCAGCCCCAGCATTTT
TRBJ2-4,-,-,TRBV11-1,CASSPRTENIQYF,TGTGCCAGCAGCCCACGGACAGAAAACATTCAGTACTTC
TRBJ1-5,-,-,TRBV4-2,CASSYRSNQPQHF,TGTGCCAGCAGCTACCGGAGCAATCAGCCCCAGCATTTT
TRBJ1-1,-,-,TRBV11-2,CASSLYSLSATEAFF,TGTGCCAGCAGCTTGTACAGCCTCAGTGCCACTGAAGCTTTCTTT
TRBJ2-6,TRBD2,-,TRBV6-6,CASSPSGGSGANVLTF,TGTGCCAGCAGTCCTTCCGGGGGGTCTGGGGCCAACGTCCTGACTTTC
TRBJ1-4,TRBD1,-,TRBV5-1,CASSNRGRTEKLFF,TGCGCCAGCAGCAACAGGGGGCGGACTGAAAAACTGTTTTTT
TRBJ1-1,TRBD1,few,TRBV2,CASRDGTGTTEAFF,TGTGCCAGCAGAGACGGGACAGGGACAACTGAAGCTTTCTTT
TRBJ2-1,TRBD2,-,TRBV19,CASSSPLAGGRRNEQFF,TGTGCCAGTAGTTCCCCCTTAGCGGGAGGGCGACGCAATGAGCAGTTCTTC
TRBJ1-1,-,-,TRBV6-1,CASRPTQGWTTEAFF,TGTGCCAGCAGACCCACGCAGGGGTGGACGACTGAAGCTTTCTTT
TRBJ1-4,-,-,TRBV7-2,CASSLAREKLFF,TGTGCCAGCAGCTTAGCCCGGGAAAAACTGTTTTTT
TRBJ1-1,TRBD1,-,TRBV2,CASRDNHPFGTARAFF,TGTGCCAGCAGGGATAACCACCCTTTTGGGACAGCAAGAGCTTTCTTT
TRBJ1-1,TRBD1,once,TRBV29-1,CSVGRKGARNTEAFF,TGCAGCGTTGGAAGAAAGGGGGCTCGGAACACTGAAGCTTTCTTT
TRBJ1-5,-,once,TRBV28,CASSPRGGSNQPQHF,TGTGCCAGCAGTCCCCGGGGGGGAAGCAATCAGCCCCAGCATTTT
TRBJ2-5,TRBD1,-,TRBV19,CASSVDRGETQYF,TGTGCCAGTAGTGTGGACAGGGGGGAGACCCAGTACTTC
TRBJ2-7,-,-,TRBV6-1,CASSVYGGTYEQYF,TGTGCCAGCAGTGTCTATGGGGGGACCTACGAGCAGTACTTC
TRBJ2-2,TRBD2,-,TRBV9,CASSVLSGALGTGELFF,TGTGCCAGCAGCGTTCTGAGCGGGGCCCTAGGGACCGGGGAGCTGTTTTTT
TRBJ2-1,TRBD2,once,TRBV7-9,CASSLALTSGGKMNEQFF,TGTGCCAGCAGCTTAGCGCTAACTAGCGGGGGGAAAATGAATGAGCAGTTCTTC
TRBJ1-1,-,-,TRBV6-5,CASRRDSMNTEAFF,TGTGCCAGCCGGCGGGATTCTATGAACACTGAAGCTTTCTTT
TRBJ2-3,TRBD2,-,TRBV19,CASSILVGGPSDTQYF,TGTGCCAGTAGTATTTTGGTGGGAGGGCCTTCCGATACGCAGTATTTT
TRBJ2-7,TRBD2,-,TRBV5-1,CASSSGLAGTSYEQYF,TGCGCCAGCAGCTCGGGACTAGCGGGGACTTCCTACGAGCAGTACTTC
TRBJ1-1,-,-,TRBV27,CASSLAHGVLEAFF,TGTGCCAGCAGTCTCGCCCACGGGGTACTTGAAGCTTTCTTT
TRBJ2-1,-,-,TRBV9,CASSATTPNNEQFF,TGTGCCAGCAGTGCTACCACTCCCAACAATGAGCAGTTCTTC
TRBJ1-1,-,-,TRBV27,CASKYPFAIVRGTEAFF,TGTGCCAGTAAATACCCCTTTGCAATCGTCCGGGGGACTGAAGCTTTCTTT
TRBJ2-5,TRBD2,-,TRBV14,CASSQELASFETQYF,TGTGCCAGCAGCCAAGAACTAGCGTCGTTTGAGACCCAGTACTTC
TRBJ2-6,TRBD1,-,TRBV5-1,CASSLGAHRGFLSGANVLTF,TGCGCCAGCAGCTTGGGAGCGCACAGGGGCTTTCTCTCTGGGGCCAACGTCCTGACTTTC
TRBJ1-2,TRBD1,once,TRBV2,CASSRDSVNYGYTF,TGTGCCAGCAGTCGGGACAGCGTTAACTATGGCTACACCTTC
TRBJ2-3,-,-,TRBV5-1,CASSLGSGAGSTDTQYF,TGCGCCAGCAGCTTGGGGTCGGGCGCGGGTTCCACAGATACGCAGTATTTT
TRBJ2-1,TRBD2,-,TRBV19,CASTNVGGNEQFF,TGTGCCAGTACTAATGTCGGGGGGAATGAGCAGTTCTTC
TRBJ1-1,TRBD1,-,TRBV19,CASSFGQGPTEAFF,TGTGCCAGTAGTTTCGGACAGGGTCCCACTGAAGCTTTCTTT
TRBJ2-3,TRBD2,-,TRBV6-4,CASRRLAGGSGDTQYF,TGTGCCAGCAGGCGACTAGCGGGAGGATCGGGAGATACGCAGTATTTT
TRBJ1-5,TRBD1,-,TRBV2,CASSESRQGVNQPQHF,TGTGCCAGCAGTGAAAGCAGACAGGGGGTTAATCAGCCCCAGCATTTT
TRBJ2-1,TRBD1,-,TRBV19,CASSILPGQGSPEQFF,TGTGCCAGTAGTATACTCCCGGGACAGGGTTCTCCTGAGCAGTTCTTC
TRBJ2-2,-,-,TRBV28,CASSSRRVSANTGELFF,TGTGCCAGCAGTTCCCGGAGGGTATCCGCGAACACCGGGGAGCTGTTTTTT
TRBJ2-1,TRBD2,-,TRBV6-1,CASSEQREGLNEQFF,TGTGCCAGCAGTGAACAGCGGGAGGGCCTGAATGAGCAGTTCTTC
TRBJ2-3,-,once,TRBV9,CASSVGASGTDTQYF,TGTGCCAGCAGCGTAGGGGCTAGCGGCACAGATACGCAGTATTTT
TRBJ2-3,-,-,TRBV14,CASSPYLWDTQYF,TGTGCCAGCAGCCCCTATTTATGGGATACGCAGTATTTT
TRBJ1-5,TRBD1,-,TRBV11-2,CASSLGDRGNQPQHF,TGTGCCAGCAGCTTGGGAGACAGGGGGAATCAGCCCCAGCATTTT
TRBJ1-4,-,-,TRBV2,CASSAFTGDEKLFF,TGTGCCAGCAGTGCCTTTACGGGGGATGAAAAACTGTTTTTT
TRBJ1-2,TRBD1,-,TRBV15,CATSLGGAGYGYTF,TGTGCCACCAGCCTAGGGGGCGCGGGCTATGGCTACACCTTC
TRBJ1-2,TRBD1,few,TRBV7-9,CASSLDGTGSGYTF,TGTGCCAGCAGCTTAGACGGGACAGGCAGTGGCTACACCTTC
TRBJ2-5,TRBD1,-,TRBV27,CASSFRGRVQETQYF,TGTGCCAGCAGTTTCAGGGGGCGCGTACAAGAGACCCAGTACTTC
TRBJ1-2,-,-,TRBV19,CASSIFRANGYTF,TGTGCCAGTAGTATATTCAGGGCCAATGGCTACACCTTC
TRBJ2-7,-,-,TRBV6-6,CASSYIGRSYEQYF,TGTGCCAGCAGTTACATAGGGAGATCCTACGAGCAGTACTTC
TRBJ1-2,-,once,TRBV5-1,CASSLGQLNYGYTF,TGCGCCAGCAGCTTGGGACAGCTTAACTATGGCTACACCTTC
TRBJ1-3,-,-,TRBV11-2,CASSWNGRQNAGNTIYF,TGTGCCAGCAGCTGGAATGGTCGACAGAACGCCGGAAACACCATATATTTT
TRBJ2-1,-,-,TRBV5-5,CASSLGPNYNEQFF,TGTGCCAGCAGCTTGGGGCCAAATTACAATGAGCAGTTCTTC
TRBJ2-1,-,-,TRBV5-5,CASSLGGGSYNEQFF,TGTGCCAGCAGCTTAGGGGGTGGGTCCTACAATGAGCAGTTCTTC
TRBJ2-3,TRBD2,-,TRBV30,CAWKRWGLAADTQYF,TGTGCCTGGAAAAGGTGGGGACTAGCAGCAGATACGCAGTATTTT
TRBJ2-5,-,-,TRBV5-1,CASSLGAGGHQETQYF,TGCGCCAGCAGCTTGGGGGCAGGTGGGCACCAAGAGACCCAGTACTTC
TRBJ2-7,TRBD1,-,TRBV19,CASSVTGLGEQYF,TGTGCCAGTAGTGTGACAGGGCTCGGCGAGCAGTACTTC
TRBJ2-2,-,-,TRBV6-1,CASSDPWRRGTGELFF,TGTGCCAGCAGTGACCCTTGGCGCCGAGGGACCGGGGAGCTGTTTTTT
TRBJ2-5,-,-,TRBV5-1,CASSLAGRKTEGLETQYF,TGCGCCAGCAGCCTGGCTGGGCGAAAGACGGAGGGTCTTGAGACCCAGTACTTC
TRBJ1-6,-,-,TRBV18,CASSPTGRENSPLHF,TGTGCCAGCTCACCGACAGGCAGGGAGAATTCACCCCTCCACTTT
TRBJ1-4,-,-,TRBV18,CASSSMGPTNEKLFF,TGTGCCAGCTCCAGCATGGGGCCGACTAATGAAAAACTGTTTTTT
TRBJ1-1,-,-,TRBV19,CATTGTQNTEAFF,TGTGCCACCACAGGAACCCAGAACACTGAAGCTTTCTTT
TRBJ2-7,TRBD1,once,TRBV18,CASSPLRAAGGEQYF,TGTGCCAGCTCACCACTAAGGGCCGCAGGGGGCGAGCAGTACTTC